Listed here are 9 T cell receptor beta chains from one sample, sequenced in a study of T cells in Graves' hyperthyroidism and ophthalmopathy. Researchers took RNA transcripts and amplified the TCR beta CDR3 regions from them. First-round RT-PCR with HTBI primers amplified the TCR CDR3 region. Via MiXCR, TCRdb re-called the multiplex PCR reads, giving one row per CDR3 protein. This sample carries about 560,000 distinct CDR3 sequences, 15% to 18% of them seen once, and the ten largest clones take under 8%. The sequenced sample was blood. The receptors come from a woman in her 30s with Graves' hyperthyroidism.

This clonotype appeared many times. This chain uses TRBV24-1 with TRBJ2-3; D is unclear. The CDR3 covers 11 residues. Germline V gene lookup returns CDR1 KGHDR and CDR2 SFDVKD. V lost 0 bases and J 6 bases, leaving 0 bases between the germline ends. The CDR3 region is CATSDLDTQYF. The CDR3 DNA sequence: TGTGCCACCAGTGATTTGGATACGCAGTATTTT.

This clonotype was detected many times. V and J are TRBV10-3 and TRBJ2-7, with 8 bases identical to TRBD1. CDR3 length equals 13 residues. CDR1 and CDR2 from the germline V gene are ENHRY and SYGVKD. V shed 4 bases, J shed 7 bases, and the junction held 6 bases outside the gene matches. The CDR3 is CAISGARGPEQYF. The DNA for the CDR3 is TGTGCCATCAGTGGTGCCAGGGGGCCTGAGCAGTACTTC.

Ten or more counts support this clonotype. This rearrangement joins TRBV28 to TRBJ1-4; no reliable D call. This CDR3 has 15 residues. Between the trimmed V and J ends, which lost 3 bases and 0 bases, there was a span of 8 bases. CDR1 is MDHEN and CDR2 is SYDVKM in the germline V gene. The CDR3 DNA reads as TGTGCCAGCAGTTTGTGGGAGACAACTAATGAAAAACTGTTTTTT. Its protein is CASSLWETTNEKLFF.

This clonotype was counted many times. The chain recombines TRBV6-1 with TRBJ2-7; D is possibly TRBD2 (5 bases). The CDR3 is 14 residues long. Germline lookup yields CDR1 MNHNS and CDR2 SASEGT. The V end was cut by 6 bases, the J end by 3 bases, with 15 bases between. CDR3 sequence (DNA): TGTGCCAGCAGGCCCGACTATCCCCTCTACGAGCAGTACTTC. Its translation: CASRPDYPLYEQYF.

This clonotype was detected many times. The chain uses TRBV15 and TRBJ2-1, with TRBD2 identical over 11 bases. The CDR3 is made up of 15 amino acids. The trim removed 1 base at V and 4 bases at J, leaving 0 bases unmatched. Germline CDR1 is LNHNV and CDR2 is YYDKDF (reference sequence). The CDR3 DNA follows: TGTGCCACCAGCAGAGGGACTAGCGGGTACAATGAGCAGTTCTTC. It is translated as CATSRGTSGYNEQFF.

This clonotype came up a few times. This sequence joins TRBV27 and TRBJ1-5; D is undetermined. The length of the CDR3 is 14 residues. Trimming removed 0 bases at V and 1 base at J, with 4 bases between. In germline, CDR1 is MNHEY, CDR2 SMNVEV (reference sequence). CDR3 loop: CASSLSTSNQPQHF. The DNA for the CDR3 is TGTGCCAGCAGTTTATCAACAAGCAATCAGCCCCAGCATTTT.

This clonotype was observed a handful of times. V is TRBV10-3 and J is TRBJ2-3, with 8 bases that match TRBD2. This CDR3 has 14 amino acids. CDR1 is ENHRY and CDR2 is SYGVKD in the germline V gene. Germline trimming cut 4 bases from V and 4 bases from J; bases unmatched to any gene: 4. The CDR3 region is CAISGAGVADTQYF. The CDR3 DNA reads TGTGCCATCAGTGGAGCGGGAGTGGCAGATACGCAGTATTTT.

Many counts were recorded for this clonotype. V usage is TRBV6-5 and J usage is TRBJ2-7; D gene uncertain. The CDR3 is 14 amino acids. The germline gives CDR1 MNHEY, CDR2 SVGAGI. V was shortened by 2 bases and J by 2 bases, with 10 bases between the two germline ends. The DNA of the CDR3 is TGTGCCAGCAGTTACAGCATACGAACCTACGAGCAGTACTTC. Protein product: CASSYSIRTYEQYF.

Ten or more counts support this clonotype. The chain is built from TRBV20-1 and TRBJ1-1; D perhaps matches TRBD1 (6 bases). The germline V gene encodes CDR1 DFQATT and CDR2 SNEGSKA (reference sequence). The CDR3 loop spans 14 amino acids. V was pared by 3 bases and J by 3 bases, with 14 bases between. The CDR3 sequence: CSARGDTVDTEAFF. Here the CDR3 DNA reads TGCAGTGCTAGGGGGGACACCGTGGACACTGAAGCTTTCTTT.